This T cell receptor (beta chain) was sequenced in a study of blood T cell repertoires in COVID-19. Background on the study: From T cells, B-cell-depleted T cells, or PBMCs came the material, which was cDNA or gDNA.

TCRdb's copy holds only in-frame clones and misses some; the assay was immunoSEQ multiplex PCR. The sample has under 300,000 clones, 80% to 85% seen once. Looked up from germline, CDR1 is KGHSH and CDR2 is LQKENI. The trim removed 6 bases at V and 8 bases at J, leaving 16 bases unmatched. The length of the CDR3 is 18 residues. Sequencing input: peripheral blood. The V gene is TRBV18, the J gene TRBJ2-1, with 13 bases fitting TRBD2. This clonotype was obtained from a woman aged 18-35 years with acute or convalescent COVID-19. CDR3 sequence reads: CASSELLLAGGLLDEQFF. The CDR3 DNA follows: TGTGCCAGCTCCGAACTTCTACTAGCGGGAGGGCTATTGGATGAGCAGTTCTTC.